Shown below are 22 T cell receptor beta chains from a single sample sequenced in a study of beta chain features in type 1 diabetes. The study reverse transcribed the entire isolated RNA, so it sequenced expressed TCRB transcripts. Only in-frame clones appear in the TCRdb table, and some are missing; sequencing was by immunoSEQ multiplex PCR. The table has 250,000 to 300,000 clones, about 8% seen once. The sample consisted of central memory CD4+ T cells from blood. These receptors originate from a woman aged 18-29 years in good health.

In this sample, this clone turned up many times. V gene TRBV7-2 combines with J gene TRBJ2-7; possibly TRBD1 for D (5 bases). The CDR3 runs 14 residues. The ends were cut back, 4 bases at V and 7 bases at J, with 17 bases in the middle. CDR1 SGHTA and CDR2 FQGNSA come from the germline V gene. CDR3 amino acids: CASSSWTRTEEQYF. For the CDR3, the DNA is TGTGCCAGCAGCTCGTGGACACGGACGGAGGAGCAGTACTTC.

The chain employs TRBV27 and TRBJ1-2, with D possibly being TRBD1 (5 bases). The V end lost 7 bases, the J end lost 4 bases, and 22 bases lay between the germline ends. CDR3 length equals 16 residues. Per germline, CDR1 MNHEY and CDR2 SMNVEV (reference sequence). CDR3 loop: CASKPLYGAATYGYTF. The CDR3 DNA is TGTGCCAGCAAGCCTCTTTATGGGGCAGCTACCTATGGCTACACCTTC.

The CDR3 DNA follows: TGCAGCGTTATCGACAGCACCTCCACTCAAGAGACCCAGTACTTC. Translated: CSVIDSTSTQETQYF. The chain is built from TRBV29-1 and TRBJ2-5, with D tentatively TRBD1 (5 bases). V lost 5 bases, J lost 2 bases, and 18 bases lay in between. Germline CDR1 SQVTM, CDR2 ANQGSEA. The CDR3 is 15 amino acids. The whole variable domain, remainder taken from reference TRBV29-1 and TRBJ2-5, is SAVISQKPSRDICQRGTSLTIQCQVDSQVTMMFWYRQQPGQSLTLIATANQGSEATYESGFVIDKFPISRPNLTFSTLTVSNMSPEDSSIYLCSVIDSTSTQETQYFGPGTRLLVL.

The V and J genes are TRBV30 and TRBJ2-1; D might be TRBD1 or TRBD2, each matching 5 bases. This CDR3 has 14 residues. The ends were cut back, 2 bases at V and 4 bases at J, with 12 bases in the middle. Germline assignment: CDR1 GTSNPN and CDR2 SVGIG (reference sequence). This CDR3 is CAWSRGARYNEQFF. CDR3 sequence (DNA): TGTGCCTGGAGTCGAGGGGCCCGATACAATGAGCAGTTCTTC.

This sequence joins TRBV28 and TRBJ2-7; D possibly corresponds to TRBD1 (5 bases). The CDR3 has 11 amino acids. The ends were cut back, 4 bases at V and 7 bases at J, with 8 bases in the middle. Germline values: CDR1 MDHEN, CDR2 SYDVKM. DNA for the CDR3: TGTGCCAGCAGTTCCAGGGAAGAGCAGTACGTC. It specifies CASSSREEQYV.

The CDR3 coding sequence is TGCGCCAGCGGAAGACTAGCGGGAGGGGGAGATACGCAGTATTTT. Its translation: CASGRLAGGGDTQYF. The rearrangement uses TRBV4-3 and TRBJ2-3, with 14 bases fitting TRBD2. V was clipped by 8 bases and J by 5 bases; unmatched bases: 6. The CDR3 is 15 residues long. The germline V gene encodes CDR1 LGHNA and CDR2 YSLEER.

This clone occurred a few times. The V call is TRBV15, the J call TRBJ1-2; D is ambiguous. The CDR3 loop spans 12 amino acids. Trimming stripped 1 base from V and 2 bases from J, with 2 bases between. The V gene's germline CDR1 is LNHNV and CDR2 YYDKDF (reference sequence). The chain's CDR3 is CATSRANYGYTF. The DNA for the CDR3 is TGTGCCACCAGCAGAGCCAACTATGGCTACACCTTC.

The rearrangement links TRBV6-6 to TRBJ2-2; D unresolved. This CDR3 spans 12 amino acids. Germline values: CDR1 MNHNY, CDR2 SVGAGI (reference sequence). The V gene lost 2 bases and the J gene lost 6 bases, with 4 bases spanning the gap. The CDR3 DNA reads as TGTGCCAGCAGTTACGTGGCCGGGGAGCTGTTTTTT. It yields the protein CASSYVAGELFF.

The chain carries TRBV5-1 and TRBJ2-5; D could derive from TRBD1 or TRBD2 (5 bases each). The germline V gene encodes CDR1 SGHRS and CDR2 YFSETQ. This CDR3 is 14 amino acids long. V lost 4 bases to trimming and J lost 4 bases, with 14 bases between them. DNA for the CDR3: TGCGCCAGCAGCCACCCCGGGACCGGAGAGACCCAGTACTTC. It is translated as CASSHPGTGETQYF.

V gene TRBV28 combines with J gene TRBJ1-4, with TRBD1 as a possible D gene (6 bases). CDR1 and CDR2 from the germline V gene are MDHEN and SYDVKM. This CDR3 contains 16 residues. V lost 5 bases and J lost 5, with 18 bases in between. Here the CDR3 DNA reads TGTGCCAGCAGTCCCCCCCTCAGGGGCGGGAATGAAAAACTGTTTTTT. Protein product: CASSPPLRGGNEKLFF. The whole variable domain, remainder taken from reference TRBV28 and TRBJ1-4, is DVKVTQSSRYLVKRTGEKVFLECVQDMDHENMFWYRQDPGLGLRLIYFSYDVKMKEKGDIPEGYSVSREKKERFSLILESASTNQTSMYLCASSPPLRGGNEKLFFGSGTQLSVL.

Ten or more counts support this clone. The rearrangement joins TRBV6-5 to TRBJ1-2; D is uncertain. The V gene lost 6 bases and the J gene lost 5 bases, with 19 bases spanning the gap. The CDR3 has 15 amino acids. The germline gives CDR1 MNHEY, CDR2 SVGAGI. CDR3 nucleotide sequence: TGTGCCAGCAGCCTAAACTACGGGCCTGGGTATGGCTACACCTTC. Encoded protein: CASSLNYGPGYGYTF.

CDR3 sequence (DNA): TGTGCCAGCAGCCAGGCAAACAGGGGAGGAAGCAATCAGCCCCAGCATTTT. It translates to CASSQANRGGSNQPQHF. This sequence joins TRBV7-2 and TRBJ1-5; 7 nucleotides line up with TRBD1. There are 17 residues in the CDR3. Germline CDR1 SGHTA, CDR2 FQGNSA. V was clipped by 5 bases and J by 1 base; unmatched bases: 11.

V gene TRBV29-1 combines with J gene TRBJ1-3; maybe TRBD1 (5 bases). Trimming removed 6 bases at V and 0 bases at J, with 6 bases between. The CDR3 extends over 12 amino acids. CDR1 is SQVTM, CDR2 ANQGSEA, per germline. The CDR3 DNA is TGCAGCGTGGGGCACTCTGGAAACACCATATATTTT. Its protein product is CSVGHSGNTIYF.

The V call is TRBV11-2, the J call TRBJ2-1, with 9 nucleotides matching TRBD1. Germline assignment: CDR1 SGHAT and CDR2 FQNNGV. V lost 2 bases, J lost 10 bases, and 15 bases stayed unmatched. The CDR3 totals 17 residues. The CDR3 here is CASSLLGTGYSSAEQFF. CDR3 DNA: TGTGCCAGCAGCTTATTGGGGACAGGGTACTCGTCGGCCGAGCAGTTCTTC.

This clone appeared many times. Different DNA sequences within this sample yield the same CDR3. The rearrangement links TRBV4-3 to TRBJ1-2; TRBD1 aligns across 8 bases. With V trimmed by 4 bases and J by 3 bases, 7 bases remained unmatched. Germline assignment: CDR1 LGHNA and CDR2 YSLEER. This CDR3 comprises 15 residues. The DNA of the CDR3 is TGCGCCAGCAGCCCCGGACAGGGACAGGACTATGGCTACACCTTC. Translated: CASSPGQGQDYGYTF.

This clone turned up a few times. This chain links TRBV6-5 with TRBJ1-3, with no clear D. Trimming removed 4 bases from V and 0 bases from J, with 7 bases in between. In germline, CDR1 is MNHEY, CDR2 SVGAGI. The CDR3 spans 14 residues. CDR3 in DNA: TGTGCCAGCAGTTCAACGAGCTCTGGAAACACCATATATTTT. It specifies CASSSTSSGNTIYF.

This clone was seen a handful of times. The V call is TRBV1, the J call TRBJ1-1. TRBV1 counts as a pseudogene. This CDR3 contains 13 residues. DNA of the CDR3: TGCACCAGCAGCCAAGTTGACCCCACTGAAGCTTTCTTT. This encodes CTSSQVDPTEAFF.

This clone was counted only a few times. This chain connects TRBV5-1 to TRBJ2-5, with D unresolved. V gave up 4 bases and J gave up 5 bases, with 15 bases separating them. Germline CDR1 SGHRS, CDR2 YFSETQ. The CDR3 has 14 amino acids. The CDR3 DNA reads as TGCGCCAGCAGCGTGGACCCCCTTGTGGAGACCCAGTACTTC. Translated: CASSVDPLVETQYF. The entire variable domain, with the rest obtained from reference TRBV5-1 and TRBJ2-5, is as follows: KAGVTQTPRYLIKTRGQQVTLSCSPISGHRSVSWYQQTPGQGLQFLFEYFSETQRNKGNFPGRFSGRQFSNSRSEMNVSTLELGDSALYLCASSVDPLVETQYFGPGTRLLVL.

This clone appeared a few times. This rearrangement joins TRBV29-1 to TRBJ1-4; D perhaps matches TRBD1 (6 bases). The CDR3 spans 15 residues. Trimming removed 6 bases from V and 3 bases from J, with 17 bases in between. CDR1 and CDR2 from the germline V gene are SQVTM and ANQGSEA. CDR3 protein: CSVRGRQGSNEKLFF. The CDR3 DNA sequence: TGCAGCGTCCGGGGTAGGCAGGGGTCTAATGAAAAACTGTTTTTT.

This clone was seen a handful of times. The chain couples TRBV5-6 to TRBJ1-3; no reliable D call. This CDR3 is 14 amino acids long. CDR1 is SGHDT, CDR2 YYEEEE, per germline. Trimming pared 4 bases from V and 0 bases from J, leaving 8 bases between. The DNA for the CDR3 is TGTGCCAGCAGCCCACGGAACTCTGGAAACACCATATATTTT. This gives the protein CASSPRNSGNTIYF. Full variable domain (rest looked up from reference TRBV5-6 and TRBJ1-3): DAGVTQSPTHLIKTRGQQVTLRCSPKSGHDTVSWYQQALGQGPQFIFQYYEEEERQRGNFPDRFSGHQFPNYSSELNVNALLLGDSALYLCASSPRNSGNTIYFGEGSWLTVV.

V usage is TRBV5-1 and J usage is TRBJ2-3, with D maybe TRBD1 (5 bases). CDR1 and CDR2 (germline): SGHRS, YFSETQ. V lost 0 bases to trimming and J lost 2 bases, with 7 bases between them. The CDR3 consists of 14 residues. As DNA, the CDR3 is TGCGCCAGCAGCTTGGAGACAGCCACAGATACGCAGTATTTT. Translating it yields CASSLETATDTQYF.

The chain couples TRBV27 to TRBJ1-2; maybe TRBD1 (5 bases). This CDR3 region has 15 residues. The V gene's germline CDR1 is MNHEY and CDR2 SMNVEV (reference sequence). V was pared by 4 bases and J by 4 bases, with 16 bases between. In nucleotides, the CDR3 is TGTGCCAGCAGTTGGTTGGGGCAGCCCCCCTATGGCTACACCTTC. Its protein product is CASSWLGQPPYGYTF.